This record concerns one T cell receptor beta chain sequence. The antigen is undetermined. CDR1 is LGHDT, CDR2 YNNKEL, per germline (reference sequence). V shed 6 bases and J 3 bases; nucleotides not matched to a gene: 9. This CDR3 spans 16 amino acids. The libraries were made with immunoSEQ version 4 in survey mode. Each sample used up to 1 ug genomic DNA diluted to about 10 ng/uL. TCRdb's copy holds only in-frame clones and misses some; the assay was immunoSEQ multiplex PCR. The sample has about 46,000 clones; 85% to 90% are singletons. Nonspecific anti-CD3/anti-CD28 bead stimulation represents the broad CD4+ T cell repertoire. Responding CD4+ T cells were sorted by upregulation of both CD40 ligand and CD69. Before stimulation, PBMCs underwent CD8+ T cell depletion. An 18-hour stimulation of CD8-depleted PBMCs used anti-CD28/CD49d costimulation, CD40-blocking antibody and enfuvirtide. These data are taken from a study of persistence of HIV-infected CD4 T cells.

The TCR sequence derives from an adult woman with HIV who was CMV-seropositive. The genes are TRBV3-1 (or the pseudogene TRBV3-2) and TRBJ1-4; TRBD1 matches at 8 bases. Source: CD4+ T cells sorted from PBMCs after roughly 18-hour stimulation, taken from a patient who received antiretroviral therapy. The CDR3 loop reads CASSYGTGHPNEKLFF. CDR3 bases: TGTGCCAGCAGTTACGGGACAGGCCATCCTAATGAAAAACTGTTTTTT.